The 3 T cell receptor beta chains given below trace back to one sample, sequenced in a study of regulatory T cells in long-lasting Graves disease. The sample's time point: persistent/refractory GD, antithyroid drugs over 5 years with positive TRAb. From PBMCs, RNA was extracted and then used to make the TCR library. With iRepertoire HTBI primers and Arm-PCR of CDR3 regions, TCR beta libraries were built. TCRdb independently ran MiXCR on the multiplex PCR reads; one entry per CDR3 protein. This table holds 600,000 to 850,000 distinct CDR3 sequences, about 32% found once. The sequenced sample was peripheral blood mononuclear cells (PBMCs), obtained when the disease was refractory, from a patient treated with antithyroid drugs. The receptors shown here come from a female donor with Graves disease.

This clonotype occurred a few times. The rearrangement links TRBV11-2 to TRBJ1-5; no clear D. CDR1 is SGHAT and CDR2 is FQNNGV in the germline V gene. The germline V and J ends were trimmed by 5 bases and 0 bases, with 14 bases remaining between them. The CDR3 has 16 amino acids. The CDR3 loop is CASSPGPSYSNQPQHF. For the CDR3, the DNA is TGTGCCAGCAGCCCCGGACCGAGCTATAGCAATCAGCCCCAGCATTTT.

This rearrangement joins TRBV29-1 to TRBJ1-2, with no clear D. Germline-derived CDR1 and CDR2 are SQVTM and ANQGSEA. V shed 7 bases and J shed 0 bases, with 9 bases lying between them. The CDR3 is 12 amino acids. The CDR3, as DNA: TGCAGCGCCGAGGTAGCTAACTATGGCTACACCTTC. Its translation: CSAEVANYGYTF.

Ten or more counts support this clonotype. The rearrangement joins TRBV28 to TRBJ1-1; D ambiguous. The V end was cut by 1 base, the J end by 0 bases, with 21 bases between. The CDR3 covers 19 residues. Germline V gene data show CDR1 as MDHEN and CDR2 as SYDVKM. The DNA of the CDR3 is TGTGCCAGCAGTTTATTCTTTCTGAGAGTGGGAGGCATGAACACTGAAGCTTTCTTT. This encodes CASSLFFLRVGGMNTEAFF.